Shown below are 12 T cell receptor beta chains from a single sample sequenced in a study of blood T cell repertoires in COVID-19. The repertoire was sequenced with immunoSEQ multiplex PCR; TCRdb's copy has only in-frame clones and lacks some. The sample yields under 200,000 clones, around 80% seen once. Material: peripheral blood. The source is a woman aged 60-75 years with acute or convalescent COVID-19.

The count of this clone is one. V gene TRBV28 combines with J gene TRBJ2-2; tentatively, D is TRBD2 (6 bases). The CDR3 runs to 17 residues. Germline V gene sequence: CDR1 MDHEN, CDR2 SYDVKM. Trimming left V 4 bases short and J 8 bases short, with 23 bases between. CDR3 amino acids: CASSSGRLVLREGELFF. The CDR3 bases are TGTGCCAGCAGTTCAGGTCGACTAGTTCTCAGGGAGGGGGAGCTGTTTTTT.

The chain has TRBV5-1 and TRBJ2-6; 7 bases fit TRBD1. Trimming took 4 bases from V and 0 from J; bases not matched to a gene: 16. Germline CDR1 reads SGHRS; CDR2 reads YFSETQ. This CDR3 comprises 20 residues. The DNA of the CDR3 is TGCGCCAGCAGCACGCGACCCGCTACAGGGGAGAGCTCTGGGGCCAACGTCCTGACTTTC. Translation: CASSTRPATGESSGANVLTF.

This clone was observed a few times. The chain uses TRBV11-2 and TRBJ1-1; D possibly corresponds to TRBD1 (6 bases). The CDR3 length is 12 residues. Per germline, CDR1 SGHAT and CDR2 FQNNGV. V was trimmed by 1 base and J by 7 bases, leaving 7 bases between them. CDR3 nucleotide sequence: TGTGCCAGCAGCTTAGGAGGGGGTGAAGCTTTCTTT. Residues: CASSLGGGEAFF. Drawing the rest from reference TRBV11-2 and TRBJ1-1, the complete variable domain is EAGVAQSPRYKIIEKRQSVAFWCNPISGHATLYWYQQILGQGPKLLIQFQNNGVVDDSQLPKDRFSAERLKGVDSTLKIQPAKLEDSAVYLCASSLGGGEAFFGQGTRLTVV.

The rearrangement links TRBV4-2 to TRBJ2-7; 7 positions agree with TRBD1. The CDR3 extends over 13 amino acids. V lost 2 bases to trimming and J lost 6 bases; unmatched junction nucleotides: 4. In germline, CDR1 is LGHNA, CDR2 YNFKEQ. CDR3 sequence (DNA): TGTGCCAGCAGCCAAAAGACAGGGAGCGAGCAGTACTTC. This codes for CASSQKTGSEQYF.

This chain links TRBV7-2 with TRBJ2-1; D is possibly TRBD1 (5 bases). This CDR3 contains 14 residues. CDR1 is SGHTA, CDR2 FQGNSA, per germline. With 2 bases removed from V and 7 bases from J, the gap between germline ends came to 12 bases. CDR3 protein: CASSLKVQGNEQFF. For the CDR3, the DNA is TGTGCCAGCAGCTTAAAGGTTCAGGGTAATGAGCAGTTCTTC.

V and J are TRBV5-8 and TRBJ1-4; 8 bases match TRBD1. CDR3 length: 14 residues. The germline V gene has CDR1 SGHTS and CDR2 YDEGEE. The V segment lost 4 bases and the J segment 4 bases; nucleotides outside the gene matches: 3. The DNA for the CDR3 is TGTGCCAGCAGCCGGACAGGGAATAATGAAAAACTGTTTTTT. This sequence encodes CASSRTGNNEKLFF.

V and J are TRBV6-6 and TRBJ2-3, with D unclear. V lost 2 bases and J 6 bases, leaving 12 bases between the germline ends. Germline V gives CDR1 MNHNY, CDR2 SVGAGI (reference sequence). The CDR3 is 14 amino acids. For the CDR3, the DNA is TGTGCCAGCAGTTACGGTCAGTCGAGGGATACGCAGTATTTT. Translating gives CASSYGQSRDTQYF.

V and J are TRBV6-1 and TRBJ2-5; 10 bases are shared with TRBD2. The length of the CDR3 is 16 residues. Germline values: CDR1 MNHNS, CDR2 SASEGT. The trim removed 4 bases at V and 1 base at J, leaving 6 bases unmatched. CDR3 sequence (DNA): TGTGCCAGCAGTGGGTGGCTAGCGGGGGCCCAAGAGACCCAGTACTTC. Residues: CASSGWLAGAQETQYF.

The chain recombines TRBV7-8 with TRBJ2-7, with TRBD2 matching 8 bases. V lost 5 bases, J lost 2 bases, and 8 bases stayed unmatched. Germline CDR1 is SGHVS and CDR2 is FQNEAQ. This CDR3 contains 15 residues. The CDR3 nucleotides are TGTGCCAGCAGCCCGAGAAGTAGCGGGACCTACGAGCAGTACTTC. Protein product: CASSPRSSGTYEQYF.

This clone was counted at least ten times. The chain recombines TRBV25-1 with TRBJ1-2; no firm D call. Trimming took 5 bases from V and 4 from J, leaving 17 bases between them. Germline V gene lookup returns CDR1 MGHDK and CDR2 SYGVNS. This CDR3 is 15 amino acids long. CDR3 amino acids: CASSPDGGIAYGYTF. The DNA of the CDR3 is TGTGCCAGCAGTCCAGATGGAGGGATAGCCTATGGCTACACCTTC.

V and J are TRBV2 and TRBJ1-5; TRBD1 matches at 9 bases. The CDR3 consists of 15 residues. V was pared by 4 bases and J by 7 bases, with 8 bases of the junction left unmatched. Looked up from germline, CDR1 is SNHLY and CDR2 is FYNNEI. This CDR3 reads CASSAQGASLQPQHF. The DNA of the CDR3 is TGTGCCAGCAGTGCACAGGGGGCCTCTCTACAGCCCCAGCATTTT.

This chain joins TRBV19 and TRBJ1-3, with 7 bases identical to TRBD1. CDR1 and CDR2 (germline): LNHDA, SQIVND (reference sequence). The CDR3 extends over 15 amino acids. V lost 4 bases and J lost 1; bases outside the gene matches: 4. CDR3 DNA sequence: TGTGCCAGTAGTAGAAGACAGGGTTCTGGAAACACCATATATTTT. As protein: CASSRRQGSGNTIYF.